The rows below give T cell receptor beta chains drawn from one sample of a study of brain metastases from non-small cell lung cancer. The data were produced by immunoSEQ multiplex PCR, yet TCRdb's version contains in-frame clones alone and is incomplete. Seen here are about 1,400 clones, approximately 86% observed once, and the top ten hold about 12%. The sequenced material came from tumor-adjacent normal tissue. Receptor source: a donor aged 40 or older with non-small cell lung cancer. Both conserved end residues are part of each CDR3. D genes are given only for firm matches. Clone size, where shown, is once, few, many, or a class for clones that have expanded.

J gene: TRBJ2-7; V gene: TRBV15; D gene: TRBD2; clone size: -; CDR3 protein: CATSREGGAGGSYEQYF; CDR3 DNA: TGTGCCACCAGCAGAGAAGGTGGCGCGGGAGGGTCCTACGAGCAGTACTTC
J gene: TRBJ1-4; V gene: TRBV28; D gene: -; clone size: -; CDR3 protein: CASSLEPTRGKLFF; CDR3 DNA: TGTGCCAGTAGTTTGGAGCCGACGAGGGGAAAACTGTTTTTT
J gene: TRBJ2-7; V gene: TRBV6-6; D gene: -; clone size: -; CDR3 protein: CASSYSGGQGTYEQYF; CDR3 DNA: TGTGCCAGCAGTTACTCGGGGGGCCAAGGGACCTACGAGCAGTACTTC
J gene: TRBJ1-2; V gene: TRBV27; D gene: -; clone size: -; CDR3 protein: CASSFGTNYGYTF; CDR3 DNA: TGTGCCAGCAGTTTTGGTACTAACTATGGCTACACCTTC
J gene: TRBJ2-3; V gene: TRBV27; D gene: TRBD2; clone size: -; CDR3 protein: CASSQGLAGGDTQYF; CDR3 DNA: TGTGCCAGCAGTCAGGGACTAGCGGGAGGAGATACGCAGTATTTT
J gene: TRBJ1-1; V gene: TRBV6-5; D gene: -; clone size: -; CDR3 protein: CASSYREFTEAFF; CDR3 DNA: TGTGCCAGCAGTTACCGCGAATTCACTGAAGCTTTCTTT
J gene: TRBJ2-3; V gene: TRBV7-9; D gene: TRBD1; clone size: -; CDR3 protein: CASSQTGGSQPQYF; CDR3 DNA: TGTGCCAGCAGCCAAACAGGGGGCAGTCAGCCCCAGTATTTT
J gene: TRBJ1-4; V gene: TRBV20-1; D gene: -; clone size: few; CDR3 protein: CSAALYEKLFF; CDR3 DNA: TGCAGTGCAGCCTTGTATGAAAAACTGTTTTTT
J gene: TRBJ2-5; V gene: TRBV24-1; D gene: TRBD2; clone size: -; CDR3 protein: CATSDRGLAGVGETQYF; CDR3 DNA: TGTGCCACCAGTGATCGGGGACTAGCGGGAGTTGGAGAGACCCAGTACTTC
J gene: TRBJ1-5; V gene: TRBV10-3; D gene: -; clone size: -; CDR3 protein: CAVQVASNQPQHF; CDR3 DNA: TGTGCCGTACAAGTGGCTAGCAATCAGCCCCAGCATTTT
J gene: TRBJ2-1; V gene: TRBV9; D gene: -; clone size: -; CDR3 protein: CASSEFPLPGNDDEQFF; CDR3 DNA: TGTGCCAGCAGCGAATTCCCCCTCCCAGGGAATGACGATGAGCAGTTCTTC
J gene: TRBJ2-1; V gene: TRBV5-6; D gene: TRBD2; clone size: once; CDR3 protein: CASSLGAGGPVEQFF; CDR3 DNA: TGTGCCAGCAGCTTGGGAGCGGGAGGGCCGGTTGAGCAGTTCTTC
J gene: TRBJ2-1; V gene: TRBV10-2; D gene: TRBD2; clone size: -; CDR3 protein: CASSGTSGNVEQFF; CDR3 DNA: TGCGCCAGCAGTGGAACTAGCGGGAACGTTGAGCAGTTCTTC
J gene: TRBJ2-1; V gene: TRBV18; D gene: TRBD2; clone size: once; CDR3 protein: CASSPGLAGFNEQFF; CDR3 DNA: TGTGCCAGCTCACCAGGACTAGCGGGATTCAATGAGCAGTTCTTC
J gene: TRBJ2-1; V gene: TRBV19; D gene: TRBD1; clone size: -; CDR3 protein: CASSTRGTGGTEQFF; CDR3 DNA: TGTGCCAGTAGTACCCGGGGGACAGGGGGCACTGAGCAGTTCTTC
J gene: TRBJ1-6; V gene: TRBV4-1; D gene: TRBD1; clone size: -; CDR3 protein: CASSRLPTGARSPLHF; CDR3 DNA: TGCGCCAGCAGCCGCTTGCCCACAGGGGCAAGATCACCCCTCCACTTT
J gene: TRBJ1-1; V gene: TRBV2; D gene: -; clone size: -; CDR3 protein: CASSTGLNTEAFF; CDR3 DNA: TGTGCCAGCAGTACCGGGCTAAACACTGAAGCTTTCTTT
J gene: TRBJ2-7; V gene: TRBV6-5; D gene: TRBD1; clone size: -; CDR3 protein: CASRHSGQGSYEQYF; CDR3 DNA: TGTGCCAGCAGGCATTCGGGACAGGGGTCCTACGAGCAGTACTTC
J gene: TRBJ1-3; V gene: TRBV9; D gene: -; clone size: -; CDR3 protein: CASSPVGGSGNTIYF; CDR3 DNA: TGTGCCAGCAGCCCCGTTGGGGGCTCTGGAAACACCATATATTTT
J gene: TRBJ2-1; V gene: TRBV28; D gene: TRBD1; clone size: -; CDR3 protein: CAGRQGPHNEQFF; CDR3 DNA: TGTGCCGGCCGACAGGGGCCCCACAATGAGCAGTTCTTC
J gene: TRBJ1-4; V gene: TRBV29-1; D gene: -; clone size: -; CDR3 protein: CSVGGGLSNEKLFF; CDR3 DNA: TGCAGCGTGGGAGGAGGACTTTCTAATGAAAAACTGTTTTTT
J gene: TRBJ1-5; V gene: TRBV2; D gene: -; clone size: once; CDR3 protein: CASRGTGWPQHF; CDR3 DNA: TGTGCCAGCAGGGGGACTGGGTGGCCCCAGCATTTT
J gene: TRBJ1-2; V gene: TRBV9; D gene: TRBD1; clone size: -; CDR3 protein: CASSVGTGGYGYTF; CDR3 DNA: TGTGCCAGCAGCGTAGGGACAGGGGGATATGGCTACACCTTC
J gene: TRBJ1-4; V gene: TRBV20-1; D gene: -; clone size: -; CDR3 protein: CSASYGGSLGGEKLFF; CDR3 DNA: TGCAGTGCTAGTTACGGAGGCTCCCTAGGTGGTGAAAAACTGTTTTTT
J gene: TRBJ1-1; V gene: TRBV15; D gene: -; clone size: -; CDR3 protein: CATSTVPIRTERSLLAFF; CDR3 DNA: TGTGCCACCAGCACCGTCCCGATTCGGACGGAAAGGAGCTTACTTGCTTTCTTT
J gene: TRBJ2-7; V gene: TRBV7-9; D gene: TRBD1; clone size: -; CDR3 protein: CASSMTGGNSYEQYF; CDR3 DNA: TGTGCCAGCAGCATGACAGGGGGCAACTCCTACGAGCAGTACTTC
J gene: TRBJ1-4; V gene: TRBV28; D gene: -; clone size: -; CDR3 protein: CASSPSGGPNEKLFF; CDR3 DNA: TGTGCCAGCAGTCCCTCGGGCGGACCTAATGAAAAACTGTTTTTT
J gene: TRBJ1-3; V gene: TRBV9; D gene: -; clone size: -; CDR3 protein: CASSVDQGGTGNTIYF; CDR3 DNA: TGTGCCAGCAGCGTAGATCAGGGAGGAACTGGAAACACCATATATTTT
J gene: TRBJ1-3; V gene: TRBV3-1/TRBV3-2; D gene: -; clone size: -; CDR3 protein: CASSQAPGMTGNTIYF; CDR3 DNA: TGTGCCAGCAGCCAAGCCCCGGGCATGACTGGAAACACCATATATTTT
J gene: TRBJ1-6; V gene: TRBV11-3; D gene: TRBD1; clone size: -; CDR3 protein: CATNPRQGPHSPLHF; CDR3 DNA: TGTGCCACCAATCCGCGACAGGGCCCGCACTCACCCCTCCACTTT
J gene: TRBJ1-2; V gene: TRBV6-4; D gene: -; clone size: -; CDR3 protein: CASRVQTTQGGYTF; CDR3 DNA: TGTGCCAGCAGAGTCCAGACGACTCAAGGGGGCTACACCTTC
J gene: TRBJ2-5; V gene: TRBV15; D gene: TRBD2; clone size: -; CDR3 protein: CATSTRGGMETQYF; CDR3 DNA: TGTGCCACCAGCACACGGGGGGGAATGGAGACCCAGTACTTC
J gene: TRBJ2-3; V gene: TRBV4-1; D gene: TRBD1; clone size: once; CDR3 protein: CASSHPGTGTDTQYF; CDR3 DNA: TGCGCCAGCAGCCATCCCGGGACAGGGACAGATACGCAGTATTTT
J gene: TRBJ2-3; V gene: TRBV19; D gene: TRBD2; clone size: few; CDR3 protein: CASSRLAGSHTDTQYF; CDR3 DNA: TGTGCCAGTAGTAGACTAGCGGGAAGTCACACAGATACGCAGTATTTT
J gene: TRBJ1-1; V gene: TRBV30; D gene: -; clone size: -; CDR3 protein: CAWRFQTNTEAFF; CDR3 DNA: TGTGCCTGGAGATTTCAGACGAACACTGAAGCTTTCTTT
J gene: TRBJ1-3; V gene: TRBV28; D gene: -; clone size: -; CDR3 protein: CASSLRTTGNTIYF; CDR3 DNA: TGTGCCAGCAGTTTGAGGACAACTGGAAACACCATATATTTT
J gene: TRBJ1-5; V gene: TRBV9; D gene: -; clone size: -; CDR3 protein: CASSVSVRAQHF; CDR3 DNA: TGTGCCAGCAGCGTAAGTGTCAGGGCCCAGCATTTT
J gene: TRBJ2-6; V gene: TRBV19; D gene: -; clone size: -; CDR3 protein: CASSISSVSGANVLTF; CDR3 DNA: TGTGCCAGTAGTATCAGCAGCGTTTCTGGGGCCAACGTCCTGACTTTT
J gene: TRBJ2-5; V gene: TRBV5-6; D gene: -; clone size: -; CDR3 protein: CASSLGAGIQETQYF; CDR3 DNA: TGTGCCAGCAGCTTGGGTGCGGGGATCCAAGAGACCCAGTACTTC
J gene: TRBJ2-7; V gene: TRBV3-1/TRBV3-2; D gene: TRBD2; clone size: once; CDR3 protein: CASSLSGSSYEQYF; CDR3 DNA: TGTGCCAGCAGCCTTAGCGGGAGCTCCTACGAGCAGTACTTC
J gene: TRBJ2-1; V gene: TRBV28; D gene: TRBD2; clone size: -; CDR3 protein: CASSLIAGGNNEQFF; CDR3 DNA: TGTGCCAGCAGCTTAATAGCGGGAGGTAACAATGAGCAGTTCTTC
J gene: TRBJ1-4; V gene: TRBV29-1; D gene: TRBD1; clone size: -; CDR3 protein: CSVGTGVYEKLFF; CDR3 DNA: TGCAGCGTTGGGACAGGTGTCTATGAAAAACTGTTTTTT
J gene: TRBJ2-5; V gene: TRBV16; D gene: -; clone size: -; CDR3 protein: CASSRLMGQETQYF; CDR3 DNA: TGTGCCAGCAGCCGGCTAATGGGACAAGAGACCCAGTACTTC
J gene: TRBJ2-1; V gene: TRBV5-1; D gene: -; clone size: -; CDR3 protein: CASSLGPLGTYNEQFF; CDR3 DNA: TGCGCCAGCAGCTTGGGTCCCCTGGGTACCTACAATGAGCAGTTCTTC
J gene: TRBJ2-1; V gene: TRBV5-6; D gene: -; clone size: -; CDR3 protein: CASSPATGSYNEQFF; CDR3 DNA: TGTGCCAGCAGCCCCGCGACCGGGTCCTACAATGAGCAGTTCTTC
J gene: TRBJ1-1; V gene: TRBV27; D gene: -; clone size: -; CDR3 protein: CASSLGGPGSTEAFF; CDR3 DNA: TGTGCCAGCAGTTTAGGAGGCCCAGGGAGCACTGAAGCTTTCTTT
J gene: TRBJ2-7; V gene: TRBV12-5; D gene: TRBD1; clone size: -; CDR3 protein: CASGSTGGTSYEQYF; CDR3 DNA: TGTGCTAGTGGTTCTACAGGGGGCACTAGCTACGAGCAGTACTTC
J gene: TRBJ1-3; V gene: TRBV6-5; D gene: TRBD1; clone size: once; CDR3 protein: CASIEQGASGNTIYF; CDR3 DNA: TGTGCCAGCATCGAACAGGGGGCTTCTGGAAATACCATATATTTT
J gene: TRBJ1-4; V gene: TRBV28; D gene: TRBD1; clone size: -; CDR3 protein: CASSPSTGPNEKLFF; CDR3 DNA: TGTGCCAGCAGCCCCTCGACAGGGCCTAATGAAAAACTGTTTTTT
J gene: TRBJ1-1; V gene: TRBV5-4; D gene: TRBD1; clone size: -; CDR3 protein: CASSGTGVNTEAFF; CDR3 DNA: TGTGCCAGCAGCGGGACAGGGGTGAACACTGAAGCTTTCTTT
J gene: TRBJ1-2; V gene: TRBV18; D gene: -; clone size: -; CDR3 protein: CASSPVVGAGGGYTF; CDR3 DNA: TGTGCCAGCTCACCGGTCGTCGGGGCAGGAGGTGGCTACACCTTC
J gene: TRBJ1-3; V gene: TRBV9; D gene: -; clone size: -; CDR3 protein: CASSTEGRNTIYF; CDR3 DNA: TGTGCCAGCAGCACCGAGGGGAGAAACACCATATATTTT
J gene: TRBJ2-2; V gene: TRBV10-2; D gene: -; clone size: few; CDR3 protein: CASSPGFNTGELFF; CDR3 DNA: TGCGCCAGCAGCCCCGGGTTCAACACCGGGGAGCTGTTTTTT
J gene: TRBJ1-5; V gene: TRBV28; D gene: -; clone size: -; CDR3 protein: CANSLGLANQPQHF; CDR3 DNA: TGTGCCAACAGCCTCGGTTTGGCCAATCAGCCCCAGCATTTT
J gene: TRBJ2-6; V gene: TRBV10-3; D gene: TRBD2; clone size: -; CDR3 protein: CAISDTAGGGISGANVLTF; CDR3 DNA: TGTGCCATCAGTGATACCGCGGGGGGGGGTATCTCTGGGGCCAACGTTCTGACTTTC